These 16 T cell receptor beta chains share one sample of origin, sequenced in a study of blood T cell repertoires in COVID-19 (dated by TCRdb to about 2020). Receptor amplification or capture employed the immunoSEQ multiplex PCR assay. In its TCRdb copy, this immuneACCESS table keeps in-frame sequences only and misses some clones. Where compared with another copy, unresolved V genes explain less than half of these, and the others have no known cause. This sample comprises 250,000 or so clones, about four fifths of them detected only once. The biggest ten clones account for about 9.6% of the sample. Sequences were obtained from peripheral blood. Source of these receptors: an elderly man with acute or convalescent COVID-19.

The chain links TRBV18 to TRBJ1-6; possible D gene TRBD1, 6 bases. Per germline, CDR1 KGHSH and CDR2 LQKENI. The V gene lost 4 bases and the J gene lost 6 bases, with 10 bases spanning the gap. The length of the CDR3 is 14 residues. Written as DNA, the CDR3 is TGTGCCAGCTCACTAGGACAGCTTAATTCACCCCTCCACTTT. Translating gives CASSLGQLNSPLHF.

This chain uses TRBV6-1 with TRBJ1-5; no reliable D call. This CDR3 contains 20 residues. CDR1 is MNHNS and CDR2 is SASEGT in the germline V gene. Trimming removed 0 bases at V and 0 bases at J, with 21 bases between. The CDR3 here is CASSEARSDGSPYSNQPQHF. CDR3 nucleotide sequence: TGTGCCAGCAGTGAAGCGCGCAGCGACGGGTCCCCTTATAGCAATCAGCCCCAGCATTTT.

CDR3 in amino acids: CASSQRTGGNEKLFF. Written as DNA, the CDR3 is TGTGCCAGCTCACAAAGGACAGGAGGAAATGAAAAACTGTTTTTT. The V and J genes are TRBV18 and TRBJ1-4; TRBD1 matches 7 bases. CDR1 is KGHSH, CDR2 LQKENI, per germline. CDR3 length equals 15 residues. The V segment lost 4 bases and the J segment 5 bases; nucleotides outside the gene matches: 7.

The chain couples TRBV27 to TRBJ1-5; no clear D. The germline V gene encodes CDR1 MNHEY and CDR2 SMNVEV (reference sequence). Trimming removed 3 bases from V and 1 base from J, with 4 bases in between. The CDR3 extends over 13 amino acids. CDR3 sequence reads: CASSFTSNQPQHF. For the CDR3, the DNA is TGTGCCAGCAGTTTCACAAGCAATCAGCCCCAGCATTTT.

The chain uses TRBV6-6 and TRBJ1-5, with D unresolved. Deletions cut 3 bases from V and 0 bases from J, with 6 bases between. This CDR3 comprises 14 residues. Germline CDR1 reads MNHNY; CDR2 reads SVGAGI (reference sequence). The CDR3 sequence is CASSYPYSNQPQHF. CDR3 bases: TGTGCCAGCAGTTATCCCTATAGCAATCAGCCCCAGCATTTT.

The chain recombines TRBV5-1 with TRBJ1-5; unclear D gene. The CDR3 is 12 residues long. Deletions cut 4 bases from V and 10 bases from J, with 12 bases between. Per germline, CDR1 SGHRS and CDR2 YFSETQ. Here the CDR3 DNA reads TGCGCCAGCAGCACCGACGGGGAACCCCAGCATTTT. Its translation: CASSTDGEPQHF.

The rearrangement links TRBV28 to TRBJ1-6; 8 nucleotides agree with TRBD1. V trimming: 8 bases; J trimming: 0 bases; junction bases outside the gene matches: 15. The germline V gene has CDR1 MDHEN and CDR2 SYDVKM. CDR3 length: 19 residues. Here the CDR3 reads CASARGTGPTSSYNSPLHF. The CDR3 nucleotides read TGTGCCAGCGCCCGGGGGACAGGACCTACAAGCTCCTATAATTCACCCCTCCACTTT.

This chain joins TRBV9 and TRBJ2-2; the D is unclear. Per germline, CDR1 SGDLS and CDR2 YYNGEE. V dropped 0 bases and J dropped 2 bases, with 8 bases sitting between them. The CDR3 spans 15 residues. Written as DNA, the CDR3 is TGTGCCAGCAGCGTAGCTGCAGGAAACACCGGGGAGCTGTTTTTT. Its translation: CASSVAAGNTGELFF.

The V call is TRBV11-2, the J call TRBJ2-3; 7 positions agree with TRBD1. V was pared by 4 bases and J by 0 bases, with 4 bases of the junction left unmatched. The germline CDR1 and CDR2 sequences are SGHAT and FQNNGV. This CDR3 region has 15 residues. The CDR3, as DNA: TGTGCCAGCAGCTGGGGACAGCCAAGCACAGATACGCAGTATTTT. This encodes CASSWGQPSTDTQYF.

In this sample, this clone turned up a few times. The gene calls are TRBV5-5 and TRBJ2-7; 8 bases map to TRBD1. Trimming cost V 0 bases and J 0 bases; bases outside gene matches: 11. This CDR3 is built from 18 residues. Per the germline V gene, CDR1 is SGHKS and CDR2 is YYEKEE (reference sequence). The CDR3 protein is CASSLVSWTGRSSYEQYF. The CDR3 coding sequence is TGTGCCAGCAGCTTGGTGTCGTGGACAGGGAGGAGCTCCTACGAGCAGTACTTC.

This clone was recorded only once. The CDR3 region has the DNA TGTGCCAGCAGTGCGGACGGGGTGGGGAAAGCTTTCTTT. Translated: CASSADGVGKAFF. The chain carries TRBV12-3 or TRBV12-4 and TRBJ1-1; D not resolved. Trimming cost V 5 bases and J 9 bases, with 16 bases left between them. The CDR3 extends over 13 amino acids.

This sequence joins TRBV28 and TRBJ1-5; 8 bases fit TRBD1. Germline loops: CDR1 MDHEN, CDR2 SYDVKM. The V segment lost 8 bases and the J segment 6 bases; nucleotides outside the gene matches: 9. There are 14 residues in the CDR3. The CDR3 DNA is TGTGCCAGCGAGCCGGACAGGGTGGTTCAGCCCCAGCATTTT. Translated: CASEPDRVVQPQHF.

The chain recombines TRBV9 with TRBJ2-1; D is perhaps TRBD1 (5 bases). Germline V CDR1 and CDR2: SGDLS, YYNGEE. The CDR3 runs 14 residues. V gave up 0 bases and J gave up 4 bases, with 8 bases separating them. Written as DNA, the CDR3 is TGTGCCAGCAGCGTAGGGGGCGTTTACAATGAGCAGTTCTTC. As protein: CASSVGGVYNEQFF.

The chain couples TRBV5-1 to TRBJ1-4; D gene unclear. Trimming left V 1 base short and J 8 bases short, with 6 bases between. The germline gives CDR1 SGHRS, CDR2 YFSETQ. The CDR3 runs 12 residues. The CDR3 spells CASSLNQEKLFF. DNA of the CDR3: TGCGCCAGCAGCTTGAATCAGGAAAAACTGTTTTTT.

J is TRBJ2-1 and V is TRBV4-1, with no clear D. Germline V lookup: CDR1 MGHRA, CDR2 YSYEKL. This CDR3 is 15 amino acids long. Trimming left V 0 bases short and J 4 bases short, with 10 bases between. The CDR3 region has the DNA TGCGCCAGCAGCCAAGAGGGTAACTATTACAATGAGCAGTTCTTC. It translates to CASSQEGNYYNEQFF.

The chain couples TRBV27 to TRBJ2-1; 8 bases agree with TRBD1. The length of the CDR3 is 16 residues. CDR1 and CDR2 from the germline V gene are MNHEY and SMNVEV (reference sequence). Trimming removed 5 bases from V and 0 bases from J; junction bases left unmatched: 6. The CDR3 sequence is CASSLGQGASYNEQFF. In DNA, the CDR3 is TGTGCCAGCAGTCTCGGACAGGGTGCCTCCTACAATGAGCAGTTCTTC.